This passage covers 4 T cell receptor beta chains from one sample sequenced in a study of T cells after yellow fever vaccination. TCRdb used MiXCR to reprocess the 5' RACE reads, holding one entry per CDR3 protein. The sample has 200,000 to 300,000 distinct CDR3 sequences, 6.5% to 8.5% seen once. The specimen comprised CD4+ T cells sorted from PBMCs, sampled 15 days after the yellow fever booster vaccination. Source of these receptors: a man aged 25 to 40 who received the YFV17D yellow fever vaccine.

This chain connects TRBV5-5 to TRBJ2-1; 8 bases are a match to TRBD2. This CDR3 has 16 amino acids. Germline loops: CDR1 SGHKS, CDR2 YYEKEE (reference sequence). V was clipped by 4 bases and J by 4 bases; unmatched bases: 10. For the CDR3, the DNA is TGTGCCAGCAGCCCCGCGGGGGGCGCCTGGTACAATGAGCAGTTCTTC. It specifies CASSPAGGAWYNEQFF. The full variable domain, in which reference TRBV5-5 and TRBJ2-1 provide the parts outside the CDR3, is DAGVTQSPTHLIKTRGQQVTLRCSPISGHKSVSWYQQVLGQGPQFIFQYYEKEERGRGNFPDRFSARQFPNYSSELNVNALLLGDSALYLCASSPAGGAWYNEQFFGPGTRLTVL.

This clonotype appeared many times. CDR3 sequence reads: CSASGTGLRNTIYF. CDR3 bases: TGCAGTGCTAGTGGGACAGGGCTAAGAAACACCATATATTTT. The J gene is TRBJ1-3, the V gene TRBV20-1; 9 nucleotides align to TRBD1. The CDR3 is made up of 14 amino acids. CDR1 is DFQATT and CDR2 is SNEGSKA in the germline V gene (reference sequence). V gave up 3 bases and J gave up 5 bases; unmatched junction bases: 5.

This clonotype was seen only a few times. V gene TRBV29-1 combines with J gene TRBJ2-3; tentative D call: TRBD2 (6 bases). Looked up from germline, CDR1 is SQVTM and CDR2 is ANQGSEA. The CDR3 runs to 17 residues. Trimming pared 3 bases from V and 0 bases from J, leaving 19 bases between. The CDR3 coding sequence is TGCAGCGTTGATTTAAGACTAGGGGTTCACAGCACAGATACGCAGTATTTT. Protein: CSVDLRLGVHSTDTQYF.

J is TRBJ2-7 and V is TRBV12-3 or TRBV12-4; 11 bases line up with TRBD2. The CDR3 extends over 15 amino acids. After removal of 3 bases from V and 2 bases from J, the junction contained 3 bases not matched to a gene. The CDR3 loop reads CASSFLAGGTYEQYF. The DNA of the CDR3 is TGTGCCAGCAGTTTCCTAGCGGGAGGCACCTACGAGCAGTACTTC.